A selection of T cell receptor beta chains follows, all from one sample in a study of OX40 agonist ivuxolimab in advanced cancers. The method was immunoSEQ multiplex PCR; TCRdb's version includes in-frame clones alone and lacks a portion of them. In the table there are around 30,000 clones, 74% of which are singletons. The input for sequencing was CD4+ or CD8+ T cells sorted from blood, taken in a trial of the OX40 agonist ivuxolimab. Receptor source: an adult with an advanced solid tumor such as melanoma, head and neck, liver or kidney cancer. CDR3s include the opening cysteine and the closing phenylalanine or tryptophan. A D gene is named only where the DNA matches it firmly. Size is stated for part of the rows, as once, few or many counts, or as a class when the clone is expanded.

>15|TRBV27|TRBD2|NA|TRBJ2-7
TGTGCCAGCAGTCGACAAGTTGGACTAGTCCACGAGCAGTACTTC
CASSRQVGLVHEQYF
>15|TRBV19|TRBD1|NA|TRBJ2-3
TGTGCCAGTAGTGAGACAGGGATCGGGACAGATACGCAGTATTTT
CASSETGIGTDTQYF
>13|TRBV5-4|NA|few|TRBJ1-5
TGTGCCAGCAGCTTGGAAGTGAATCAGCCCCAGCATTTT
CASSLEVNQPQHF
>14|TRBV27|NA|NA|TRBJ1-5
TGTGCCAGCAGTCCTTCATTAAGGAATCAGCCCCAGCATTTT
CASSPSLRNQPQHF
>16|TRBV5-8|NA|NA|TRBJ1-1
TGTGCCAGCAGTCTGTTGGGGGGGGCGAGAGGAGTAGAAGCTTTCTTT
CASSLLGGARGVEAFF
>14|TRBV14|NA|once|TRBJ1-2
TGTGCCAGCAGCCAAGATTGGACCAGCTATGGCTACACCTTC
CASSQDWTSYGYTF
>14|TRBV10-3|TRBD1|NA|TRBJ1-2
TGTGCCAGCAGTAAGGACAGGGCTAAGATGCGCTACACCTTC
CASSKDRAKMRYTF
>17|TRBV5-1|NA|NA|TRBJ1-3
TGCGCCAGCAGACCTGCTACTTTGGGGGTACCTGGAAACACCATATATTTT
CASRPATLGVPGNTIYF
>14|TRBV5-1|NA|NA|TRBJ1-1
TGCGCCAGCCAAAAAGGAGGGGAAAACACTGAAGCTTTCTTT
CASQKGGENTEAFF
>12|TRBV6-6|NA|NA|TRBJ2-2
TGTGCCAGCAGTTACGGTTCCGGGGAGCTGTTTTTT
CASSYGSGELFF
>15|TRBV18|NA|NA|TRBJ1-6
TGTGCCAGCTCACTCCACAACTCCTATAATTCACCCCTCCACTTT
CASSLHNSYNSPLHF
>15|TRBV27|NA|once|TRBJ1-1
TGTGCCAGCAGTTCAACAGGGACGTGGAACACTGAAGCTTTCTTT
CASSSTGTWNTEAFF
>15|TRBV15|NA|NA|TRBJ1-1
TGTGCCACCAGCAGAGATGAGAAGGGGATAGCTGAAGCTTTCTTT
CATSRDEKGIAEAFF
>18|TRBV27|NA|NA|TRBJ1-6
TGTGCCAGCAGTTGGGCCGGCGGCAGGGCCAGAGATAATTCACCCCTCCACTTT
CASSWAGGRARDNSPLHF
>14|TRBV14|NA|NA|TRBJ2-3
TGTGCCAGCAGCCGCCAGGGAAGTACAGATACGCAGTATTTT
CASSRQGSTDTQYF
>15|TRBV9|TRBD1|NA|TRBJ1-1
TGTGCCAGCAGCTCTCATCCCGGGACAGGGTCTGAAGCTTTCTTT
CASSSHPGTGSEAFF
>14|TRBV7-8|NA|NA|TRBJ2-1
TGTGCCAGCAGCTTTCGGGACGGTTACAATGAGCAGTTCTTC
CASSFRDGYNEQFF
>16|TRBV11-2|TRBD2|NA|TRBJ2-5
TGTGCCAGCAGCTCTTCTAGCGGGGGGGCATGGGAGACCCAGTACTTC
CASSSSSGGAWETQYF
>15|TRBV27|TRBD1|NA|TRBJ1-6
TGTGCCAGCAGTTCTCGGACAGGGAATGGTTCACCCCTCCACTTT
CASSSRTGNGSPLHF
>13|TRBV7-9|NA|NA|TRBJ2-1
TGTGCCAGCAGCCAGGGGCCCCGGGATGAGCAGTTCTTC
CASSQGPRDEQFF
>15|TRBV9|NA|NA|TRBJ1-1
TGTGCCAGCAGCCCGCGGACCACTATGAACACTGAAGCTTTCTTT
CASSPRTTMNTEAFF
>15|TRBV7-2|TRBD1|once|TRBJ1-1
TGTGCCAGCAGTATTACAGGGGGCACGGGCACTGAAGCTTTCTTT
CASSITGGTGTEAFF
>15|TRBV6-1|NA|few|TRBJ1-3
TGTGCCAGCAGTGAAACTCACAGACCTGGAAACACCATATATTTT
CASSETHRPGNTIYF
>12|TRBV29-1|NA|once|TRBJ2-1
TGCAGCGTTGAAAGGACTAACAATGAGCAGTTCTTC
CSVERTNNEQFF
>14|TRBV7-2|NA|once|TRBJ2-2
TGTGCCAGCAGCTTATTTAGTGACACCGGGGAGCTGTTTTTT
CASSLFSDTGELFF
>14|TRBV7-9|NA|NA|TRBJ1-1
TGTGCCAGCAGCTCAAGGGTTCTGAACACTGAAGCTTTCTTT
CASSSRVLNTEAFF
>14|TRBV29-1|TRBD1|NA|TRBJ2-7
TGCAGCGTTCAGGATGGGACAGGGGGCTACGAGCAGTACTTC
CSVQDGTGGYEQYF
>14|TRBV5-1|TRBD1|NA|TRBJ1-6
TGCGCCAGCAGCTCGGGACAGGGAGGGTCACCCCTCCACTTT
CASSSGQGGSPLHF
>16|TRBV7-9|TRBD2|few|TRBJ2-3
TGTGCCAGCAGCTCACTAGCGCAGAAACCCACAGATACGCAGTATTTT
CASSSLAQKPTDTQYF
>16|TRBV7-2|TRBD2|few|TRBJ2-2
TGTGCCAGCAGCCCTACGTTAGCGGGGGGGCCCGGGGAGCTGTTTTTT
CASSPTLAGGPGELFF
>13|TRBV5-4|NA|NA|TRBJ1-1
TGTGCCAGCAGCGAGCCTTTACGTAATGAACTTCTCTTT
CASSEPLRNELLF
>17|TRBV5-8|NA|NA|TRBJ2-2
TGTGCCAGCAGCCCAAAAGGGGCTGCTCAGAACACCGGGGAGCTGTTTTTT
CASSPKGAAQNTGELFF
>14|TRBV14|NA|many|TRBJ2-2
TGTGCCAGCAGCCTCCTCGCGGTCGGCGGGGAGCTGTTTTTT
CASSLLAVGGELFF
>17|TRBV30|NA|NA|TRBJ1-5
TGTGCCTGGAGTGTACGGACTGTAAAAGAATCCAATCAGCCCCAGCATTTT
CAWSVRTVKESNQPQHF
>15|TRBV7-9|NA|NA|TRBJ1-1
TGTGCCAGCAGCTTAATTGGGGGCGATCTCACTGAAGCTTTCTTT
CASSLIGGDLTEAFF
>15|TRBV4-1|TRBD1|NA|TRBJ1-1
TGCGCCAGCAGCGATAGGGACAGGGAGAACACTGAAGCTTTCTTT
CASSDRDRENTEAFF
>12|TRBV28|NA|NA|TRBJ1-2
TGTGCCAGCAGTTTGATACAGGGAAACTACACCTTC
CASSLIQGNYTF
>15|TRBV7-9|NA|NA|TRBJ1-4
TGTGCCAGCAGCTTTCACGGGGGCCCTAATGAAAAACTGTTTTTT
CASSFHGGPNEKLFF
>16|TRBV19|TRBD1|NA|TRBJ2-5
TGTGCCAGTAGTATCCCCACAGGGGCTGGGCAAGAGACCCAGTACTTC
CASSIPTGAGQETQYF